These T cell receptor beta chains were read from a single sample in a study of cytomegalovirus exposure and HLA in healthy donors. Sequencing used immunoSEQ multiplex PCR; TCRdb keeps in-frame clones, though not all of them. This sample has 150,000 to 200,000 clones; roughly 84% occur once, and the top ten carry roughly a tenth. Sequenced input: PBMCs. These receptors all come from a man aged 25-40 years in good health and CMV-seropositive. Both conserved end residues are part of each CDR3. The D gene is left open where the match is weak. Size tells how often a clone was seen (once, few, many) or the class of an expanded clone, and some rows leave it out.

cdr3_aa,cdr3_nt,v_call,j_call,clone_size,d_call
CASSPGVPGNEQFF,TGTGCCAGCAGCCCGGGAGTCCCGGGGAATGAGCAGTTCTTC,TRBV13,TRBJ2-1,NA,NA
CASSQDQGYGYTF,TGCGCCAGCAGCCAAGATCAGGGCTATGGCTACACCTTC,TRBV4-3,TRBJ1-2,few,NA
CASSLTWGQQYF,TGTGCCAGCAGCCTAACCTGGGGACAACAATACTTC,TRBV7-9,TRBJ2-7,NA,NA
CASSLAGGQRTYEQYF,TGTGCCAGCAGCTTGGCCGGGGGACAGCGGACCTACGAGCAGTACTTC,TRBV5-4,TRBJ2-7,NA,NA
CASSFPGTATYGYTF,TGTGCCAGCAGCTTCCCCGGGACAGCCACCTATGGCTACACCTTC,TRBV5-4,TRBJ1-2,NA,TRBD1
CSVQGAGQETQYF,TGCAGCGTACAGGGGGCGGGACAAGAGACCCAGTACTTC,TRBV29-1,TRBJ2-5,NA,TRBD1
CASSTDREGQPQHF,TGTGCCAGCTCAACAGACAGGGAAGGTCAGCCCCAGCATTTT,TRBV18,TRBJ1-5,NA,TRBD1
CASSVVRSEQFF,TGTGCCAGCAGCGTAGTTCGGAGCGAGCAGTTCTTC,TRBV9,TRBJ2-1,NA,NA
CSADRGGGELFF,TGCAGCGCAGACAGGGGGGGAGGGGAGCTGTTTTTT,TRBV29-1,TRBJ2-2,NA,TRBD1
CASSVLTGNGEKLFF,TGTGCCAGCAGCGTACTTACAGGGAATGGAGAAAAACTGTTTTTT,TRBV5-5,TRBJ1-4,NA,NA
CASSAGSGYGYTF,TGTGCCAGCAGTGCAGGGTCGGGCTATGGCTACACCTTC,TRBV2,TRBJ1-2,NA,NA
CASSFLRAGEEEQYF,TGTGCCAGCAGTTTCCTTAGGGCAGGGGAAGAGGAGCAGTACTTC,TRBV27,TRBJ2-7,NA,NA
CASTNYGVGTGELFF,TGTGCCAGCACCAACTACGGGGTGGGCACCGGGGAGCTGTTTTTT,TRBV7-9,TRBJ2-2,NA,NA
CASSSLWGLELFF,TGTGCCAGCAGCTCCCTTTGGGGCCTAGAGCTGTTTTTT,TRBV7-9,TRBJ2-2,NA,NA
CASREQVNQPQHF,TGTGCCAGCAGGGAACAGGTAAATCAGCCCCAGCATTTT,TRBV2,TRBJ1-5,few,NA
CASSLTGSYNSPLHF,TGTGCCAGCAGCTTGACAGGCTCCTATAATTCACCCCTCCACTTT,TRBV5-6,TRBJ1-6,NA,NA
CASSSTGVWEQYF,TGTGCCAGCAGTTCCACAGGGGTGTGGGAGCAGTACTTC,TRBV28,TRBJ2-7,NA,TRBD1
CASSPRGNQETQYF,TGTGCCAGCAGCCCCAGGGGGAACCAAGAGACCCAGTACTTC,TRBV7-2,TRBJ2-5,NA,TRBD1
CASSLPRTGVEQYF,TGTGCCAGCAGTTTACCCCGGACAGGGGTCGAGCAGTACTTC,TRBV28,TRBJ2-7,NA,TRBD1
CASSLHDGTGAEAFF,TGTGCCAGCAGCCTTCACGACGGGACGGGGGCTGAAGCTTTCTTT,TRBV4-2,TRBJ1-1,NA,NA
CASSYGQDYGYTF,TGTGCCAGCTCTTACGGACAGGACTATGGCTACACCTTC,TRBV5-5,TRBJ1-2,NA,TRBD1
CASSYRGSLNYGYTF,TGTGCCAGCAGTTACAGGGGGTCCCTTAACTATGGCTACACCTTC,TRBV6-5,TRBJ1-2,NA,NA
CASSLAEAGGTGELFF,TGCGCCAGCAGCTTGGCCGAAGCGGGAGGTACCGGGGAGCTGTTTTTT,TRBV5-1,TRBJ2-2,NA,TRBD2
CASSLAGPGLAGGHADTQYF,TGTGCCAGCAGCTTAGCCGGTCCAGGACTAGCGGGAGGGCACGCAGATACGCAGTATTTT,TRBV11-3,TRBJ2-3,once,TRBD2
CAISSGDQETQYF,TGTGCCATCAGCTCAGGGGACCAAGAGACCCAGTACTTC,TRBV10-3,TRBJ2-5,NA,NA
CAWSVQGAREQYF,TGTGCCTGGAGTGTACAGGGGGCCCGCGAGCAGTACTTC,TRBV30,TRBJ2-7,NA,TRBD1
CASRSTYYEQYF,TGTGCCAGCAGGTCCACTTACTACGAGCAGTACTTC,TRBV6-5,TRBJ2-7,NA,NA
CASSPPPPYQETQYF,TGTGCCAGCTCACCACCTCCCCCGTACCAAGAGACCCAGTACTTC,TRBV18,TRBJ2-5,NA,NA
CASSSGTVNEKLFF,TGTGCCAGCAGCTCCGGGACAGTTAATGAAAAACTGTTTTTT,TRBV27,TRBJ1-4,NA,TRBD1
CASSLMADSSYEQYF,TGTGCCAGCAGTTTAATGGCAGATTCCTCCTACGAGCAGTACTTC,TRBV27,TRBJ2-7,NA,NA
CASSPNRDTNTGELFF,TGTGCCAGCTCACCAAACAGGGATACGAACACCGGGGAGCTGTTTTTT,TRBV18,TRBJ2-2,once,NA
CASSLVQPTSSTDTQYF,TGTGCCAGCAGTTTAGTACAGCCCACCTCTAGCACAGATACGCAGTATTTT,TRBV28,TRBJ2-3,NA,NA
CASSSDGSSYNEQFF,TGTGCCAGCAGCTCGGACGGGAGCTCCTACAATGAGCAGTTCTTC,TRBV11-3,TRBJ2-1,few,NA
CSVGHLLTNYGYTF,TGCAGCGTGGGACACCTATTAACGAACTATGGCTACACCTTC,TRBV29-1,TRBJ1-2,many,NA
CSVAGQGATTEAFF,TGCAGCGTTGCGGGACAGGGGGCGACCACTGAAGCTTTCTTT,TRBV29-1,TRBJ1-1,NA,TRBD1
CASSGTGGIQPQHF,TGTGCCAGCAGTGGAACAGGGGGTATTCAGCCCCAGCATTTT,TRBV2,TRBJ1-5,NA,TRBD1
CASSDPTSGEDTQYF,TGTGCCAGCAGTGACCCGACTAGCGGGGAAGATACGCAGTATTTT,TRBV6-4,TRBJ2-3,NA,TRBD2
CASSREVGENTEAFF,TGTGCCAGCAGCCGTGAGGTGGGAGAGAACACTGAAGCTTTCTTT,TRBV6-1,TRBJ1-1,NA,NA
CASSLEGTGYNEQFF,TGCGCCAGCAGCTTGGAAGGGACAGGATACAATGAGCAGTTCTTC,TRBV5-1,TRBJ2-1,NA,TRBD1
CAWSAGDTQYF,TGTGCCTGGAGTGCCGGGGATACGCAGTATTTT,TRBV30,TRBJ2-3,NA,NA
CASSLNQGGRNYGYTF,TGTGCCAGCAGTTTGAATCAGGGGGGACGTAACTATGGCTACACCTTC,TRBV28,TRBJ1-2,NA,TRBD1
CASRGGQDPNTGELFF,TGTGCCAGCAGGGGCGGACAGGATCCGAACACCGGGGAGCTGTTTTTT,TRBV2,TRBJ2-2,NA,TRBD1
CASSLELNQPQHF,TGTGCCAGCAGCCTGGAGCTCAATCAGCCCCAGCATTTT,TRBV7-2,TRBJ1-5,NA,NA
CASSLALAKYQETQYF,TGTGCCAGCAGCCTTGCGCTAGCGAAGTACCAAGAGACCCAGTACTTC,TRBV5-4,TRBJ2-5,NA,NA
CASSFRLQIGQARGEAFF,TGTGCCAGCAGCTTCAGACTTCAGATCGGACAGGCGAGGGGTGAAGCTTTCTTT,TRBV5-6,TRBJ1-1,few,TRBD1
CASSSERTAYGETQYF,TGTGCCAGCAGCTCGGAGAGGACAGCGTATGGAGAGACCCAGTACTTC,TRBV7-2,TRBJ2-5,NA,NA
CASGPLAGVRAAGNEQFF,TGTGCCAGCGGGCCCTTAGCGGGAGTAAGGGCGGCCGGGAATGAGCAGTTCTTC,TRBV7-9,TRBJ2-1,once,TRBD2
CASSTGTGTPGGANVLTF,TGTGCCAGCAGCACCGGGACAGGGACACCCGGCGGGGCCAACGTCCTGACTTTC,TRBV9,TRBJ2-6,NA,TRBD1
CASSFYPLTPRIFEQYF,TGTGCCAGCAGCTTTTATCCCTTGACCCCGAGGATCTTCGAGCAGTACTTC,TRBV5-6,TRBJ2-7,once,NA
CAWRRGNNQPQHF,TGTGCCTGGAGACGGGGGAACAATCAGCCCCAGCATTTT,TRBV30,TRBJ1-5,NA,NA
CASSLEAQGNTEAFF,TGTGCCAGCAGCTTAGAGGCTCAGGGGAACACTGAAGCTTTCTTT,TRBV7-9,TRBJ1-1,few,NA